This T cell receptor (beta chain) was recorded in a study of blood T cell repertoires in COVID-19. At the level of the study: PBMCs, B-cell-depleted T cells, or T cells were the source of the cDNA or gDNA that made up the material.

Original analysis: Cell counts per sample came from amplifying reference gene primers. Sequencing was performed with immunoSEQ multiplex PCR; in TCRdb, only in-frame clones are kept and a portion is missing. Clone size and V and J calls were adopted from that table, with D and trimming inferred from the DNA. The data contain about 220,000 clones, more than 75% of them singletons. Trimming stripped 3 bases from V and 0 bases from J, with 3 bases between. Looked up from germline, CDR1 is SEHNR and CDR2 is FQNEAQ (reference sequence). The CDR3 consists of 13 residues. Input material: peripheral blood. The TCR sequence derives from a woman aged 30 to 39 who had recovered from COVID-19. J is TRBJ1-3 and V is TRBV7-9; no clear D. In DNA, the CDR3 is TGTGCCAGCAGCTTTCTCTCTGGAAACACCATATATTTT. This codes for CASSFLSGNTIYF. Supplemented by reference TRBV7-9 and TRBJ1-3, the full variable domain reads DTGVSQNPRHKITKRGQNVTFRCDPISEHNRLYWYRQTLGQGPEFLTYFQNEAQLEKSRLLSDRFSAERPKGSFSTLEIQRTEQGDSAMYLCASSFLSGNTIYFGEGSWLTVV.